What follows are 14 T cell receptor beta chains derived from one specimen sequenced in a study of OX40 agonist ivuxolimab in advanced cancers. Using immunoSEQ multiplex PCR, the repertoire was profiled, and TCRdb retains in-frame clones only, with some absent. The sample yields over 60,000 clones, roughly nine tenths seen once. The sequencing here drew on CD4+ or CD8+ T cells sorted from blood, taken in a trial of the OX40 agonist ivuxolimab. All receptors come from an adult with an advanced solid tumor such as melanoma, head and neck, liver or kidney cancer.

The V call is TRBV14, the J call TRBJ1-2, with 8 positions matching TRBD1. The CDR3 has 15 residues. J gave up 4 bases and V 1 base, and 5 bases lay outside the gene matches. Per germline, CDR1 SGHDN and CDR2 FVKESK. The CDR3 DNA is TGTGCCAGCAGCCAAGCTACAGGGGGATTCTATGGCTACACCTTC. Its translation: CASSQATGGFYGYTF.

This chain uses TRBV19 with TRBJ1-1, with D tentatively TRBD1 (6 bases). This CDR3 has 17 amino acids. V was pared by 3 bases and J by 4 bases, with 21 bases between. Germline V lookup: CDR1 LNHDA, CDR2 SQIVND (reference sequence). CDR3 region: CASSIEGPQGLVTEAFF. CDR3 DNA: TGTGCCAGTAGTATTGAAGGCCCTCAGGGGCTGGTCACTGAAGCTTTCTTT.

The CDR3 here is CASRRSSSTDTQYF. The CDR3 bases are TGTGCCAGTAGGCGCAGTTCTAGCACAGATACGCAGTATTTT. The chain combines TRBV19 with TRBJ2-3; D remains ambiguous. This CDR3 has 14 residues. Trimming removed 6 bases at V and 0 bases at J, with 10 bases between. Germline values: CDR1 LNHDA, CDR2 SQIVND (reference sequence).

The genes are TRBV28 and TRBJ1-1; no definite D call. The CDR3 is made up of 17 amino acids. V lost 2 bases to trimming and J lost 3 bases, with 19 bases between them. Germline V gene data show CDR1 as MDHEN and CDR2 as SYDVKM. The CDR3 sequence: CASSLATRRFKDTEAFF. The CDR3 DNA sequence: TGTGCCAGCAGTTTAGCCACTCGAAGGTTTAAGGACACTGAAGCTTTCTTT. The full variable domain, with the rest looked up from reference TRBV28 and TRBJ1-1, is DVKVTQSSRYLVKRTGEKVFLECVQDMDHENMFWYRQDPGLGLRLIYFSYDVKMKEKGDIPEGYSVSREKKERFSLILESASTNQTSMYLCASSLATRRFKDTEAFFGQGTRLTVV.

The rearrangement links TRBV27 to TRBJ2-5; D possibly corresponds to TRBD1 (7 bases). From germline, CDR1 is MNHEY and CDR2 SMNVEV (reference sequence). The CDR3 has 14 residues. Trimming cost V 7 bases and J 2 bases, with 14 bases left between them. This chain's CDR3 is CASNYAGQQETQYF. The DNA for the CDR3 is TGTGCCAGCAACTACGCGGGACAGCAAGAGACCCAGTACTTC.

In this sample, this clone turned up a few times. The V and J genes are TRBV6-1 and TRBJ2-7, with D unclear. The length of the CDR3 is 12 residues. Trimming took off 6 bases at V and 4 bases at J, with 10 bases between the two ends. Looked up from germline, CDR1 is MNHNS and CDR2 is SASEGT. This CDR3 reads CASSPAEYEQYF. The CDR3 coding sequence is TGTGCCAGCAGCCCCGCAGAGTACGAGCAGTACTTC.

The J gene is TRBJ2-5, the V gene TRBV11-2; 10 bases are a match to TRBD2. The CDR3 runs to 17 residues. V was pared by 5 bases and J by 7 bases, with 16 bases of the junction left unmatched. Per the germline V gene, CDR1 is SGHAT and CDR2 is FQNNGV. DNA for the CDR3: TGTGCCAGCAGCCCACCCGGGGCTAGCGGGGGACTGGTGACCCAGTACTTC. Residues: CASSPPGASGGLVTQYF.

The CDR3 coding sequence is TGCGCCAGCAGCCCGGGGAGGTTGGGGGAGACCCAGTACTTC. It is translated as CASSPGRLGETQYF. The genes are TRBV5-1 and TRBJ2-5, with D possibly matching TRBD2 (6 bases). In germline, CDR1 is SGHRS, CDR2 YFSETQ. This CDR3 is built from 14 residues. The germline V and J ends were trimmed by 4 bases and 5 bases, with 15 bases remaining between them.

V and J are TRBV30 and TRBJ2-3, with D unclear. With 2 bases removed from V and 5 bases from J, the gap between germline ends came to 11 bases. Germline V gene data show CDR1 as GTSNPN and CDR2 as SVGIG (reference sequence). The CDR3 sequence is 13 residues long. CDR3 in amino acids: CAWSRWGQDTQYF. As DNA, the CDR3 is TGTGCCTGGAGTCGGTGGGGTCAAGATACGCAGTATTTT.

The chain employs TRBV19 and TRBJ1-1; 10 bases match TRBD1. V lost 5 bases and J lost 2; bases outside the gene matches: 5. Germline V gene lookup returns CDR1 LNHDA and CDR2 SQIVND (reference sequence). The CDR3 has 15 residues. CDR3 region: CASSSRQGANTEAFF. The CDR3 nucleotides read TGTGCCAGTAGTTCAAGACAGGGGGCCAACACTGAAGCTTTCTTT.

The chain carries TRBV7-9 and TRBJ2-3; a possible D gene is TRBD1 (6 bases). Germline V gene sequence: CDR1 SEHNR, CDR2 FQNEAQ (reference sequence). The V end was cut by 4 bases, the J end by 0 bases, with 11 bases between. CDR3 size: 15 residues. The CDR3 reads CASSYRDISTDTQYF. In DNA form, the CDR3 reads TGTGCCAGCAGCTACCGGGACATCAGCACAGATACGCAGTATTTT.

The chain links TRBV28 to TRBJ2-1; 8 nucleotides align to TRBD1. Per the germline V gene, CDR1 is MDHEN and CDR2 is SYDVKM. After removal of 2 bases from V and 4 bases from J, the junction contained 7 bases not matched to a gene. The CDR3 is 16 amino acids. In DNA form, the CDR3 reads TGTGCCAGCAGTTTAGGTTACAGGGGGACTTACAATGAGCAGTTCTTC. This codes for CASSLGYRGTYNEQFF.

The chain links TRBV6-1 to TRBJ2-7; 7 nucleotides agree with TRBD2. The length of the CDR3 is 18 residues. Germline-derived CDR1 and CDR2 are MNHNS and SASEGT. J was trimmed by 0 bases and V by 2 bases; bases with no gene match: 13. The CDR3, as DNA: TGTGCCAGCAGTGAAACCGGGGGAGGGACTCGAAGCTCCTACGAGCAGTACTTC. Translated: CASSETGGGTRSSYEQYF.

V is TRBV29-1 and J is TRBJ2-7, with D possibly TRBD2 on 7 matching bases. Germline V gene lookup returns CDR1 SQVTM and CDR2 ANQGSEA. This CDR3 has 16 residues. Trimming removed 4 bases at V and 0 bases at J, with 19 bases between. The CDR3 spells CSVVGGTQRGSYEQYF. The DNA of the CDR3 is TGCAGCGTTGTTGGGGGCACTCAGCGGGGCTCCTACGAGCAGTACTTC.